The T cell receptor beta chain under discussion was sequenced for a study of identical twins. General study findings and limits: Models underestimated how often monozygotic twins shared out-of-frame TCR alpha. Twins' excess sharing was less marked for out-of-frame beta sequences. Abundant cord blood beta clonotypes carried fewer insertions; memory repertoires showed none.

It was template switching that added a universal primer site, and there were unique molecular identifiers on the cDNA. From the 5' RACE reads, TCRdb called clonotypes with MiXCR, one entry per CDR3 protein. The table has around 650,000 distinct CDR3 sequences, less than 9% seen once. The V and J ends lost 2 bases and 7 bases, in that order; junction bases with no gene match: 8. The CDR3 spans 15 residues. Germline V gene data show CDR1 as MNHEY and CDR2 as SVGAGI. Note on this clonotype: Its antigen is not identified.

These data also formed part of another study, on yellow fever vaccine responses in identical twins.

J is TRBJ2-1 and V is TRBV6-5; 7 bases are shared with TRBD1. Sequencing input: PBMCs. The receptor's source is a woman younger than 35 in good health. CDR3 bases: TGTGCCAGCAGTTACAGGGGGCTAGAGAATAATGAGCAGTTCTTC. Its protein is CASSYRGLENNEQFF.